This T cell receptor beta chain is drawn from a study of blood T cell repertoires in COVID-19. For the study at large: The samples span acute and convalescent COVID-19 from the United States, Italy and Spain. T cells, B-cell-depleted T cells, or PBMCs provided the cDNA or gDNA that served as material.

In the study's own analysis: Reference gene primer amplification in the assay estimated nucleated cell counts. The assay was immunoSEQ multiplex PCR, and TCRdb's table has in-frame clones only and misses some. D and trimming were read from the DNA, whereas the V and J calls and clone size are those reported in that table. The table has approximately 130,000 clones, 55% to 75% seen once; the top ten hold about 2.2%. Sequencing was carried out using peripheral blood. This TCR was recovered from a woman in her 70s with acute or convalescent COVID-19.

Here the CDR3 DNA reads TGTGCCAGTAGTATTGTAGCGGAAGACTACAATGAGCAGTTCTTC. This gives the protein CASSIVAEDYNEQFF. V usage is TRBV19 and J usage is TRBJ2-1; D possibly corresponds to TRBD2 (6 bases). Germline V CDR1 and CDR2: LNHDA, SQIVND (reference sequence). V was trimmed by 3 bases and J by 3 bases, leaving 12 bases between them. The CDR3 extends over 15 amino acids.